This TCR beta chain originates from a study of T cell clones after liver transplantation. General observations from the study: Donor-reactive sequences fell more than third party-reactive ones, suggesting partial deletion.

TCRdb keeps only in-frame clones here, not all; method: immunoSEQ multiplex PCR. Of 70,000 to 95,000 clones in the sample, around four fifths were seen once. A note on this clone: The antigen remains undetermined.

The V and J ends lost 0 bases and 0 bases respectively, with 16 bases between them. The CDR3 is 17 amino acids. CDR1 and CDR2 (germline): SGHRS, YFSETQ. The rearrangement links TRBV5-1 to TRBJ2-7; the D gene is possibly TRBD1 (6 bases). Sequencing was performed on CD4+ T cells from blood, taken at the 22-month timepoint. This TCR was recovered from a human patient who received a liver transplant. Some T cells may be graft donor cells. The CDR3 DNA is TGCGCCAGCAGCTTGGGCTCCATAGGACAGAACTCCTACGAGCAGTACTTC. It specifies CASSLGSIGQNSYEQYF. The full variable domain, its missing parts supplied by reference TRBV5-1 and TRBJ2-7, is KAGVTQTPRYLIKTRGQQVTLSCSPISGHRSVSWYQQTPGQGLQFLFEYFSETQRNKGNFPGRFSGRQFSNSRSEMNVSTLELGDSALYLCASSLGSIGQNSYEQYFGPGTRLTVT.